The 17 T cell receptor beta chains listed next were all sequenced from one sample in a study of T cell responses to AZD1222 COVID-19 vaccine. Clones were sequenced by immunoSEQ multiplex PCR, and TCRdb holds only the in-frame ones, with some missing. Among 120,000 to 150,000 clones, around 84% were seen once, and the ten largest hold 5.1%. Sample: peripheral blood, taken 28 days after the second AZD1222 dose. Source of these receptors: an adult who received the AZD1222 COVID-19 vaccine.

The rearrangement links TRBV6-5 to TRBJ2-1; D is undetermined. This CDR3 has 15 amino acids. V was pared by 0 bases and J by 1 base, with 7 bases between. Germline CDR1 MNHEY, CDR2 SVGAGI. The chain's CDR3 is CASSYSPGSYNEQFF. In DNA form, the CDR3 reads TGTGCCAGCAGTTACTCCCCCGGGTCCTACAATGAGCAGTTCTTC.

The chain's CDR3 is CASSFKRVGRMNTEAFF. Written as DNA, the CDR3 is TGTGCCAGCAGCTTCAAACGGGTGGGGAGGATGAACACTGAAGCTTTCTTT. This chain connects TRBV11-2 to TRBJ1-1, with D hard to call. This CDR3 is built from 17 residues. Trimming took 3 bases from V and 0 from J, leaving 17 bases between them. The germline V gene encodes CDR1 SGHAT and CDR2 FQNNGV.

A single count supports this clone. V gene TRBV18 combines with J gene TRBJ1-5, with D possibly matching TRBD1 (5 bases). V lost 6 bases and J lost 5, with 20 bases in between. This CDR3 is 16 amino acids long. Looked up from germline, CDR1 is KGHSH and CDR2 is LQKENI. Here the CDR3 reads CASSSGGSLLDQPQHF. The DNA of the CDR3 is TGTGCCAGCTCTTCTGGGGGATCCTTGCTGGATCAGCCCCAGCATTTT.

The rearrangement uses TRBV6-5 and TRBJ1-1; 11 bases are a match to TRBD1. The length of the CDR3 is 15 residues. Germline V gene sequence: CDR1 MNHEY, CDR2 SVGAGI. Trimming cost V 7 bases and J 5 bases; bases outside gene matches: 9. The CDR3 loop reads CASTLGGQGGTEAFF. The CDR3 region has the DNA TGTGCCAGCACCCTAGGGGGACAGGGGGGGACTGAAGCTTTCTTT.

Remarks on this clone: Distinct nucleotide sequences in the sample also encode this CDR3. This chain connects TRBV28 to TRBJ2-7; 9 bases fit TRBD1. Unmatched junction bases numbered 10, after V lost 3 bases and J lost 4 bases. This CDR3 has 16 amino acids. Germline CDR1 MDHEN, CDR2 SYDVKM. The CDR3 bases are TGTGCCAGCAGTTTCTCGAGGGGACAGGGATCGTACGAGCAGTACTTC. The encoded protein is CASSFSRGQGSYEQYF.

This clone was observed once. The J gene is TRBJ2-1, the V gene TRBV6-2 or TRBV6-3; D might be TRBD1 or TRBD2, each matching 6 bases. With 5 bases removed from V and 9 bases from J, the gap between germline ends came to 17 bases. The CDR3 is 14 amino acids. Germline V gives CDR1 MNHEY, CDR2 SVGEGT. CDR3 sequence: CASSTIGGGREQFF. Written as DNA, the CDR3 is TGTGCCAGCAGTACGATTGGAGGGGGGCGTGAGCAGTTCTTC.

This rearrangement joins TRBV7-9 to TRBJ1-2, with a tentative D call TRBD1 (6 bases). The V gene's germline CDR1 is SEHNR and CDR2 FQNEAQ (reference sequence). V was cut by 5 bases and J by 8 bases, with 33 bases left in between. This CDR3 region has 19 residues. The CDR3 loop reads CASSNIIGGQSPDRSGYTF. The DNA of the CDR3 is TGTGCCAGCAGCAACATAATAGGGGGGCAGTCCCCTGATAGAAGCGGCTACACCTTC.

V gene TRBV19 combines with J gene TRBJ2-4; TRBD2 agrees at 9 bases. There are 17 residues in the CDR3. CDR1 and CDR2 (germline): LNHDA, SQIVND (reference sequence). The V gene end was trimmed by 3 bases and the J gene end by 2 bases; junction bases not matched to a gene: 8. The DNA of the CDR3 is TGTGCCAGTAGTATCCAATCGACTAGCGGACCCAAAAACATTCAGTACTTC. Its protein is CASSIQSTSGPKNIQYF. Drawing the rest from reference TRBV19 and TRBJ2-4, the complete variable domain is DGGITQSPKYLFRKEGQNVTLSCEQNLNHDAMYWYRQDPGQGLRLIYYSQIVNDFQKGDIAEGYSVSREKKESFPLTVTSAQKNPTAFYLCASSIQSTSGPKNIQYFGAGTRLSVL.

The chain uses TRBV20-1 and TRBJ1-1; D is possibly TRBD1 (5 bases). The CDR3 has 14 residues. From germline, CDR1 is DFQATT and CDR2 SNEGSKA (reference sequence). Trimming took 3 bases from V and 8 from J, leaving 19 bases between them. CDR3 sequence: CSASQNQGAGEAFF. DNA of the CDR3: TGCAGTGCTAGTCAAAACCAGGGAGCTGGAGAAGCTTTCTTT.

This chain links TRBV3-1 (or the pseudogene TRBV3-2) with TRBJ2-1; 7 nucleotides match TRBD1. Germline V CDR1 and CDR2: LGHDT, YNNKEL (reference sequence). The CDR3 covers 14 residues. Trimming removed 4 bases from V and 8 bases from J; junction bases left unmatched: 8. The CDR3 DNA reads as TGTGCCAGCAGCCCTCGGGACAGTGACTATGAGCAGTTCTTC. The encoded protein is CASSPRDSDYEQFF.

This clone has only one observation. This chain connects TRBV4-1 to TRBJ1-4; D not resolved. This CDR3 region has 12 residues. CDR1 MGHRA and CDR2 YSYEKL come from the germline V gene. Trimming left V 5 bases short and J 8 bases short, with 9 bases between. CDR3 loop: CASSKPGEKLFF. CDR3 bases: TGCGCCAGCAGCAAACCTGGAGAAAAACTGTTTTTT.

This sequence joins TRBV28 and TRBJ1-5; D perhaps matches TRBD1 (6 bases). CDR3 length: 15 amino acids. Trimming left V 3 bases short and J 11 bases short, with 20 bases between. Germline V CDR1 and CDR2: MDHEN, SYDVKM. CDR3 sequence reads: CASSFFRTETWAQHF. CDR3 coding DNA: TGTGCCAGCAGTTTTTTTAGGACAGAGACTTGGGCCCAGCATTTT. Complete variable domain (other parts from reference TRBV28 and TRBJ1-5): DVKVTQSSRYLVKRTGEKVFLECVQDMDHENMFWYRQDPGLGLRLIYFSYDVKMKEKGDIPEGYSVSREKKERFSLILESASTNQTSMYLCASSFFRTETWAQHFGDGTRLSIL.

The chain is built from TRBV27 and TRBJ1-4, with TRBD1 as a possible D gene (5 bases). The CDR3 is 14 residues long. The V gene's germline CDR1 is MNHEY and CDR2 SMNVEV (reference sequence). V shed 5 bases and J shed 8 bases, with 15 bases lying between them. Here the CDR3 DNA reads TGTGCCAGCAGTCGCAAAGGGGAGGGAGAAAAACTGTTTTTT. This encodes CASSRKGEGEKLFF. The variable domain in full, with the rest retrieved from reference TRBV27 and TRBJ1-4, is EAQVTQNPRYLITVTGKKLTVTCSQNMNHEYMSWYRQDPGLGLRQIYYSMNVEVTDKGDVPEGYKVSRKEKRNFPLILESPSPNQTSLYFCASSRKGEGEKLFFGSGTQLSVL.

CDR3 sequence (DNA): TGTGCCAGCAGTTCAGGGGACAGGGCGCGAACCTACGAGCAGTACTTC. It translates to CASSSGDRARTYEQYF. The V gene is TRBV28, the J gene TRBJ2-7; 9 bases are a match to TRBD1. With V trimmed by 4 bases and J by 2 bases, 9 bases remained unmatched. The CDR3 has 16 residues. From germline, CDR1 is MDHEN and CDR2 SYDVKM.

The CDR3, as DNA: TGTGCCAGCACGCCCCAGGGCGGCAATCAGCCCCAGCATTTT. Residues: CASTPQGGNQPQHF. V is TRBV2 and J is TRBJ1-5; maybe TRBD1 (5 bases). The CDR3 spans 14 residues. Germline V gene lookup returns CDR1 SNHLY and CDR2 FYNNEI. The ends were cut back, 7 bases at V and 2 bases at J, with 12 bases in the middle.

The chain has TRBV11-2 and TRBJ1-6; 7 bases line up with TRBD1. V was clipped by 1 base and J by 9 bases; unmatched bases: 15. CDR3 size: 18 residues. CDR1 SGHAT and CDR2 FQNNGV come from the germline V gene. In DNA, the CDR3 is TGTGCCAGCAGCTTAGTTGTACAGGGGTTCGGGGTGATTTCACCCCTCCACTTT. Its protein is CASSLVVQGFGVISPLHF.

This rearrangement joins TRBV7-2 to TRBJ1-2; D unclear. V shed 6 bases and J shed 4 bases, with 12 bases lying between them. This CDR3 spans 13 amino acids. Germline CDR1 reads SGHTA; CDR2 reads FQGNSA. The CDR3 reads CASSPQFLYGYTF. CDR3 sequence (DNA): TGTGCCAGCAGTCCACAGTTTCTCTATGGCTACACCTTC.